These T cell receptor beta chains were read from a single sample in a study of blood T cell repertoires in COVID-19. The protocol was immunoSEQ multiplex PCR, while the TCRdb copy is restricted to in-frame clones and leaves out a portion. The sample carries tens of thousands of clones, over 70% recorded once. The sequencing sample was made of peripheral blood. Receptors originate from a human donor in a cohort sampled during active COVID-19. Each CDR3 is given with its conserved first and last residue. A D gene is named only where the DNA matches it firmly. The size entry is marked missing in some rows and otherwise reads once, few, many or a size class.

j_gene: TRBJ2-1
d_gene: TRBD1
v_gene: TRBV5-4
abundance: NA
CDR3aa: CASSQAGGVEQFF
CDR3nt: TGTGCCAGCAGCCAGGCAGGGGGCGTTGAGCAGTTCTTC

j_gene: TRBJ1-4
d_gene: TRBD1
v_gene: TRBV28
abundance: NA
CDR3aa: CASSYDRDSKDEKLFF
CDR3nt: TGTGCCAGCAGTTACGACCGGGACAGCAAGGATGAAAAACTGTTTTTT

j_gene: TRBJ2-7
d_gene: TRBD2
v_gene: TRBV10-3
abundance: NA
CDR3aa: CASIKGGLAGDNEQYF
CDR3nt: TGTGCCAGTATCAAGGGGGGCTTAGCGGGAGATAACGAGCAGTACTTC

j_gene: TRBJ2-3
d_gene: NA
v_gene: TRBV5-8
abundance: NA
CDR3aa: CASSLRGALLF
CDR3nt: TGTGCCAGCAGCTTGCGCGGCGCCCTACTCTTT

j_gene: TRBJ2-7
d_gene: TRBD2
v_gene: TRBV6-5
abundance: once
CDR3aa: CASSPAGGSTQEQYF
CDR3nt: TGTGCCAGCAGCCCCGCTGGCGGGAGCACTCAGGAGCAGTACTTC

j_gene: TRBJ1-1
d_gene: NA
v_gene: TRBV18
abundance: NA
CDR3aa: CASSTSSTEAFF
CDR3nt: TGTGCCAGCTCCACGAGCTCCACTGAAGCTTTCTTT

j_gene: TRBJ1-2
d_gene: NA
v_gene: TRBV6-6
abundance: NA
CDR3aa: CASKEGRIGYTF
CDR3nt: TGTGCCAGCAAGGAGGGTCGGATTGGCTACACCTTC

j_gene: TRBJ2-4
d_gene: NA
v_gene: TRBV19
abundance: NA
CDR3aa: CASSNLGLIAKNIQYF
CDR3nt: TGTGCCAGTAGTAACCTGGGGCTGATAGCCAAAAACATTCAGTACTTC

j_gene: TRBJ1-5
d_gene: NA
v_gene: TRBV27
abundance: NA
CDR3aa: CASSLAGPNQPQHF
CDR3nt: TGTGCCAGCAGTTTAGCGGGACCCAATCAGCCCCAGCATTTT

j_gene: TRBJ2-6
d_gene: NA
v_gene: TRBV18
abundance: NA
CDR3aa: CASSEQGAVSGANVLTF
CDR3nt: TGTGCCAGCTCAGAACAGGGAGCCGTCTCTGGGGCCAACGTCCTGACTTTC